This record looks at one T cell receptor beta chain sequence and its context. Its matching antigen is unknown. Using immunoSEQ multiplex PCR, the repertoire was profiled, and TCRdb retains in-frame clones only, with some absent. The sample shows about 25,000 clones, roughly 96% of them seen only once. These data are taken from a study of B cell selection in AIRE deficiency. Per the germline V gene, CDR1 is SGHNT and CDR2 is YENEEA. V lost 1 base, J lost 0 bases, and 11 bases lay in between. The CDR3 consists of 16 residues. The sorted conventional CD4 T cells were gated as CD4+CD127+. Healthy unrelated donors supplied the control samples. Notes on the study in general: About a third of healthy-shared Treg sequences were found among patient Tconv cells. Shared Treg sequences had shorter CDR3s, biased toward rearrangements with few non-templated insertions. Of fewer than 4,500 shared Treg TCRbeta sequences, around 30% were healthy-donor-only and about 9.1% patient-only.

The chain has TRBV11-3 and TRBJ2-3; D gene ambiguous. What was sequenced was CD4+CD127+ conventional T cells sorted from PBMCs. The TCR sequence derives from a human donor in good health. The CDR3 DNA follows: TGTGCCAGCAGCTTAGCGGGCAGCTCCAGCACAGATACGCAGTATTTT. Encoded protein: CASSLAGSSSTDTQYF.